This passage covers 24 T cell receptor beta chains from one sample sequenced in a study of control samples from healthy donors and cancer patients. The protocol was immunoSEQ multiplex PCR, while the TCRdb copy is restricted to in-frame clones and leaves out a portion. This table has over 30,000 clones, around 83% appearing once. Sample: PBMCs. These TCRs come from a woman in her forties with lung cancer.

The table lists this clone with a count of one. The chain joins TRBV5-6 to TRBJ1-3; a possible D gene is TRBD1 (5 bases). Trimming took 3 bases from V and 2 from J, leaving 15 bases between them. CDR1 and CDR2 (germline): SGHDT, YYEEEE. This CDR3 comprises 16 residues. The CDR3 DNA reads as TGTGCCAGCAGCTGGGGTGGGGCGGTCACTGGAAACACCATATATTTT. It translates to CASSWGGAVTGNTIYF.

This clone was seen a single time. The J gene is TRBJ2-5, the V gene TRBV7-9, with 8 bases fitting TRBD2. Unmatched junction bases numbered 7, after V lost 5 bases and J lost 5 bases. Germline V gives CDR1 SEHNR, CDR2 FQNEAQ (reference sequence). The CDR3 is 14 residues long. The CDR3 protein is CASSPGTSGETQYF. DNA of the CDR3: TGTGCCAGCAGCCCCGGGACTAGTGGGGAGACCCAGTACTTC.

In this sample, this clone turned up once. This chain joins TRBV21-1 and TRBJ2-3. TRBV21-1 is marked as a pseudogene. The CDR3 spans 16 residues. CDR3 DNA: TGTGCCAGCAACTCAAGGGCAGGAGAGGGCACAGATACGCAGTATTTT. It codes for CASNSRAGEGTDTQYF.

The CDR3: CASRISSGGALETQYF. The CDR3 nucleotides read TGCGCCAGCAGGATTTCTAGCGGGGGGGCGTTGGAGACCCAGTACTTC. The chain links TRBV5-1 to TRBJ2-5; TRBD2 matches 12 bases. After removal of 5 bases from V and 5 bases from J, the junction contained 10 bases not matched to a gene. Per the germline V gene, CDR1 is SGHRS and CDR2 is YFSETQ. CDR3 size: 16 residues. The full variable domain, rest sourced from reference TRBV5-1 and TRBJ2-5, is KAGVTQTPRYLIKTRGQQVTLSCSPISGHRSVSWYQQTPGQGLQFLFEYFSETQRNKGNFPGRFSGRQFSNSRSEMNVSTLELGDSALYLCASRISSGGALETQYFGPGTRLLVL.

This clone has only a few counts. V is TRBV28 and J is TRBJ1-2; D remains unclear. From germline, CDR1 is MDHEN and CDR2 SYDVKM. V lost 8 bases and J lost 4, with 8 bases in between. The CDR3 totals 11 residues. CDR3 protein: CASFYSYGYTF. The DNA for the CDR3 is TGTGCCAGCTTTTACAGCTATGGCTACACCTTC.

The CDR3 reads CASSFRGRDYGYTF. CDR3 bases: TGTGCCAGCAGTTTCCGGGGGCGGGACTATGGCTACACCTTC. This chain links TRBV28 with TRBJ1-2; D is perhaps TRBD1 (6 bases). Germline values: CDR1 MDHEN, CDR2 SYDVKM. Trimming left V 3 bases short and J 3 bases short, with 11 bases between. This CDR3 comprises 14 residues.

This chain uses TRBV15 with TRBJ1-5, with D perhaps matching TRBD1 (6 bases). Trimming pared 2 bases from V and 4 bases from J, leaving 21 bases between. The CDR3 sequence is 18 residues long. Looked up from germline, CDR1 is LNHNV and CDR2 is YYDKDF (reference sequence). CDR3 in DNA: TGTGCCACCAGCAGAAGATCTACCGGGGGCCTCCTTAATCAGCCCCAGCATTTT. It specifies CATSRRSTGGLLNQPQHF.

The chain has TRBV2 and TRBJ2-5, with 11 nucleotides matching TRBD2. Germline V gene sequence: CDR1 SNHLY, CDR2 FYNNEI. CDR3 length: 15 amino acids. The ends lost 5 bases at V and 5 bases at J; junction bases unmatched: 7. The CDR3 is CASSRTSGSDETQYF. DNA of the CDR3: TGTGCCAGCAGTAGGACTAGCGGGTCAGACGAGACCCAGTACTTC.

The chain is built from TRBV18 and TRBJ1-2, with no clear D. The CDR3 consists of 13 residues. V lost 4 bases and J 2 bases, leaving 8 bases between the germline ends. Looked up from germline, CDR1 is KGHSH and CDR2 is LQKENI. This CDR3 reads CASSRADNYGYTF. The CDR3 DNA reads TGTGCCAGCTCACGGGCGGACAACTATGGCTACACCTTC.

CDR3: CASSESPGNTIYF. The CDR3 region has the DNA TGCGCCAGCAGTGAGTCCCCTGGAAACACCATATATTTT. The genes are TRBV10-2 and TRBJ1-3, with D hard to call. The ends were cut back, 0 bases at V and 2 bases at J, with 2 bases in the middle. CDR3 length equals 13 residues. Looked up from germline, CDR1 is WSHSY and CDR2 is SAAADI.

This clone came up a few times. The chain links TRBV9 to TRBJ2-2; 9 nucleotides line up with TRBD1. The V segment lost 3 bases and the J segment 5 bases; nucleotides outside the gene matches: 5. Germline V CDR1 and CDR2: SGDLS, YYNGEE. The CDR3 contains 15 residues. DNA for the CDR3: TGTGCCAGCAGCGCCGAGACAGGGGGAACCGGGGAGCTGTTTTTT. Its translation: CASSAETGGTGELFF.

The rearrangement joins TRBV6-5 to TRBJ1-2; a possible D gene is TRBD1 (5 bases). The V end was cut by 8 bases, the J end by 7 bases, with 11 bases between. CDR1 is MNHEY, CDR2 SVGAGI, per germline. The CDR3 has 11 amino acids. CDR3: CASGKGFGYTF. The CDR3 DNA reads TGTGCCAGCGGAAAGGGGTTTGGCTACACCTTC.

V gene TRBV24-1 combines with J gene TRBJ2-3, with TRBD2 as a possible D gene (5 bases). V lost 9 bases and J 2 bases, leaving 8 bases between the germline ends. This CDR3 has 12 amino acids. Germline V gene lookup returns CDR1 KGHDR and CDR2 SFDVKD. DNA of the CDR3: TGTGCCACCCGGGGATTCACAGATACGCAGTATTTT. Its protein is CATRGFTDTQYF.

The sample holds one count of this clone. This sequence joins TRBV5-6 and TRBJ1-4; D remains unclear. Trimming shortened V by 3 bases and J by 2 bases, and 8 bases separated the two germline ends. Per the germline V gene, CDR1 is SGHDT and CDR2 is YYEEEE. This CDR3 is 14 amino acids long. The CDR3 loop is CASSSFSTNEKLFF. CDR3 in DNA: TGTGCCAGCAGCTCGTTTTCGACTAATGAAAAACTGTTTTTT.

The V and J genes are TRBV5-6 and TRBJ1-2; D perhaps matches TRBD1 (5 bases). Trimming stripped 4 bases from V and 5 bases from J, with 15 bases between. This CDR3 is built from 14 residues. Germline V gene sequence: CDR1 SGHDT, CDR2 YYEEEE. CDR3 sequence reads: CASSRDRVPYGYTF. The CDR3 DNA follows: TGTGCCAGCAGCCGGGACCGGGTCCCTTATGGCTACACCTTC.

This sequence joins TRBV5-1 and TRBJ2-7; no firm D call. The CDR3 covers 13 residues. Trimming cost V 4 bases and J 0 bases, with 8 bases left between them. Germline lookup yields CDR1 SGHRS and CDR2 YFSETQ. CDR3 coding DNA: TGCGCCAGCAGCCCCGGACCCTCCTACGAGCAGTACTTC. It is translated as CASSPGPSYEQYF. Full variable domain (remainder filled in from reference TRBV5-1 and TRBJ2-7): KAGVTQTPRYLIKTRGQQVTLSCSPISGHRSVSWYQQTPGQGLQFLFEYFSETQRNKGNFPGRFSGRQFSNSRSEMNVSTLELGDSALYLCASSPGPSYEQYFGPGTRLTVT.

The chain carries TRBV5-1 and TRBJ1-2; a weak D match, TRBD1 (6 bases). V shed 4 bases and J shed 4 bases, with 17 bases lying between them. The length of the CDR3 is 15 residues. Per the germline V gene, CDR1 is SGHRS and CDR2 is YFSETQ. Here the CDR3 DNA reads TGCGCCAGCAGCCTGACCACGGGACATCCCTATGGCTACACCTTC. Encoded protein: CASSLTTGHPYGYTF.

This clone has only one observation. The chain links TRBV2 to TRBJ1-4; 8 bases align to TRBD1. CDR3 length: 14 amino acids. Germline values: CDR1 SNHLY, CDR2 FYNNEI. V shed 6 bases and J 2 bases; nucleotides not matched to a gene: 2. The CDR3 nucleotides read TGTGCCAGCAGGGGGGACAGGACTAATGAAAAACTGTTTTTT. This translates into CASRGDRTNEKLFF. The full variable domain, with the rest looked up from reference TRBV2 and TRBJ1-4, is EPEVTQTPSHQVTQMGQEVILRCVPISNHLYFYWYRQILGQKVEFLVSFYNNEISEKSEIFDDQFSVERPDGSNFTLKIRSTKLEDSAMYFCASRGDRTNEKLFFGSGTQLSVL.

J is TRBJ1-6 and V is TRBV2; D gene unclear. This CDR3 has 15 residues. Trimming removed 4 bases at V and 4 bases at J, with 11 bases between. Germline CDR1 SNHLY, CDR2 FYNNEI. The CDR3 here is CASSALDLYNSPLHF. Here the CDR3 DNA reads TGTGCCAGCAGTGCTTTGGACCTATATAATTCACCCCTCCACTTT.

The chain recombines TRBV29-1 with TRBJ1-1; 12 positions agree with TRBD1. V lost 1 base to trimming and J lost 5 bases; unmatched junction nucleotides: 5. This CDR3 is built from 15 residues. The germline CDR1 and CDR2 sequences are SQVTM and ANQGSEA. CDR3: CSVEARDRGQTEAFF. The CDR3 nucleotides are TGCAGCGTTGAAGCGAGGGACAGGGGGCAAACTGAAGCTTTCTTT.

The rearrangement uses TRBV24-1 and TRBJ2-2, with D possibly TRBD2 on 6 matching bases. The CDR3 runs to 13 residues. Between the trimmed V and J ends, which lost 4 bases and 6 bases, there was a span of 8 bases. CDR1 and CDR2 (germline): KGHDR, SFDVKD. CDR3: CATSEWEAGELFF. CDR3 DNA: TGTGCCACCAGTGAGTGGGAGGCCGGGGAGCTGTTTTTT.

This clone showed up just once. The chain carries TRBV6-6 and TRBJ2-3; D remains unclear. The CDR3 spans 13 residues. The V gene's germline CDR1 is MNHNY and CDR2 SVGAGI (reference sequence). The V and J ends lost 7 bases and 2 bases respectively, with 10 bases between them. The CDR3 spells CASNNGYTDTQYF. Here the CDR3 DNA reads TGTGCCAGCAATAACGGCTACACAGATACGCAGTATTTT.

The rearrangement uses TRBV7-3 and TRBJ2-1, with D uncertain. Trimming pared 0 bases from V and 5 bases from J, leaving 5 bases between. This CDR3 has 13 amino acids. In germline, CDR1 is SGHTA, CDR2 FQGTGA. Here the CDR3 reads CASSLTGDNEQFF. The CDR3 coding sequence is TGTGCCAGCAGCTTAACTGGGGACAATGAGCAGTTCTTC. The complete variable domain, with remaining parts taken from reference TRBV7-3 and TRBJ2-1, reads GAGVSQTPSNKVTEKGKYVELRCDPISGHTALYWYRQSLGQGPEFLIYFQGTGAADDSGLPNDRFFAVRPEGSVSTLKIQRTERGDSAVYLCASSLTGDNEQFFGPGTRLTVL.

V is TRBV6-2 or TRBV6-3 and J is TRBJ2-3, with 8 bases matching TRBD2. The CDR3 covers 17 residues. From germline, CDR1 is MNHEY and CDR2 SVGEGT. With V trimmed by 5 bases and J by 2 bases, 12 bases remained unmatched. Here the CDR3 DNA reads TGTGCCAGCAGTCCCACCGGGGAGCGGGGGCTCACAGATACGCAGTATTTT. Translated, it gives CASSPTGERGLTDTQYF.